The present entry profiles one T cell receptor (beta chain) with its context. There is no known antigen for this receptor. Per-base qualities were not stored, and no clone one base away is much larger. V sheds 0 bases and J sheds 2 bases, leaving 11 bases between their ends. From the cysteine through the phenylalanine, the CDR3 covers 15 amino acids. Kept here is only the CDR3 DNA, which spans 45 bases and is read in frame from base 1. As encoded in the germline V gene, CDR1 is SGDLS while CDR2 is YYNGEE. The library was produced with the immunoSEQ multiplex PCR assay. Not all clones reach the TCRdb copy of this immuneACCESS table, which keeps in-frame sequences only. Checked studies attribute under half of the gap to unresolved V genes and leave the rest unexplained. The sample profile shows 45,000 to 65,000 clones; about 90% of them were found once. About 0.24% of the sample is held by the ten biggest clonotypes.

This entry belongs to a study of T cell changes during pregnancy in multiple sclerosis (dated by TCRdb to the late 2010s). Looking at the study overall: Changes in the T cell repertoire over the course of pregnancy were examined in this study in women with multiple sclerosis.

Sequenced material: CD4+ T cells from peripheral blood mononuclear cells, taken in the second trimester of pregnancy. The receptor was derived from a female donor with multiple sclerosis, enrolled in a pregnancy study. The chain is made from TRBV9 and TRBJ2-5; the D segment could be TRBD2, given 5 matching bases. The CDR3 reads CASSVEASMQETQYF. The bases read TGTGCCAGCAGCGTAGAGGCTAGCATGCAAGAGACCCAGTACTTC.